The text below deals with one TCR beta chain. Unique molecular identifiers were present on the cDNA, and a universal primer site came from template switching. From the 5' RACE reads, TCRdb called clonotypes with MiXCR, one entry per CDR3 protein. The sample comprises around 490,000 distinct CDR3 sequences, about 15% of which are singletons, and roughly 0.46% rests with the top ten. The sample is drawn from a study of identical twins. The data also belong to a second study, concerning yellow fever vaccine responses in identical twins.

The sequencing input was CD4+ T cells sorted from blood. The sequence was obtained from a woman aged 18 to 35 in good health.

In DNA form, the CDR3 reads TGTGCCAGCTCATCACTAGCGGTTACGGGATACGAGCAGTACTTC. Encoded protein: CASSSLAVTGYEQYF. The rearrangement joins TRBV6-1 to TRBJ2-7, with TRBD2 matching over 8 bases. The ends lost 8 bases at V and 4 bases at J; junction bases unmatched: 13. The germline V gene encodes CDR1 MNHNS and CDR2 SASEGT. The CDR3 loop spans 15 amino acids.